These 9 T cell receptor beta chains were sequenced from one sample in a study of cytomegalovirus exposure and HLA in healthy donors. A multiplex PCR was run with 60 Vbeta primers and 13 Jbeta primers. The data were produced by immunoSEQ multiplex PCR, yet TCRdb's version contains in-frame clones alone and is incomplete. The table includes 120,000 to 150,000 clones, approximately 79% detected once. Material for sequencing was PBMCs. Receptors originate from a woman aged 50 to 65 in good health and CMV-seropositive.

The genes are TRBV7-3 and TRBJ2-3; TRBD2 matches at 10 bases. The CDR3 extends over 15 amino acids. V lost 6 bases, J lost 1 base, and 4 bases stayed unmatched. Germline values: CDR1 SGHTA, CDR2 FQGTGA. The CDR3 bases are TGTGCCAGCAGTCGGACTAGCGGAGGCACAGATACGCAGTATTTT. It translates to CASSRTSGGTDTQYF.

The chain couples TRBV15 to TRBJ2-5, with D unresolved. The ends were cut back, 4 bases at V and 5 bases at J, with 11 bases in the middle. The CDR3 runs 13 residues. CDR1 is LNHNV, CDR2 YYDKDF, per germline (reference sequence). The chain's CDR3 is CATSIPPLETQYF. The CDR3, as DNA: TGTGCCACCAGCATCCCTCCTCTGGAGACCCAGTACTTC.

V and J are TRBV30 and TRBJ1-4, with a weak D call TRBD1 (5 bases). Trimming stripped 5 bases from V and 7 bases from J, with 14 bases between. The CDR3 runs to 13 residues. Germline CDR1 is GTSNPN and CDR2 is SVGIG (reference sequence). The CDR3 sequence is CAWFPGRGEKLFF. In DNA, the CDR3 is TGTGCCTGGTTCCCTGGAAGGGGTGAAAAACTGTTTTTT.

The table lists this clone with a count of one. Other DNA sequences from this sample encode an identical CDR3 as well. The chain has TRBV9 and TRBJ1-5; a possible D gene is TRBD1 (6 bases). The germline V gene has CDR1 SGDLS and CDR2 YYNGEE. V was shortened by 4 bases and J by 2 bases, with 10 bases between the two germline ends. The CDR3 is 14 amino acids. In nucleotides, the CDR3 is TGTGCCAGCAGCCCCAGGGGAGGCAATCAGCCCCAGCATTTT. Protein product: CASSPRGGNQPQHF. The full variable domain, with the rest looked up from reference TRBV9 and TRBJ1-5, is DSGVTQTPKHLITATGQRVTLRCSPRSGDLSVYWYQQSLDQGLQFLIQYYNGEERAKGNILERFSAQQFPDLHSELNLSSLELGDSALYFCASSPRGGNQPQHFGDGTRLSIL.

This clone appeared once. V is TRBV4-3 and J is TRBJ1-5; no clear D. The germline gives CDR1 LGHNA, CDR2 YSLEER. V was pared by 5 bases and J by 7 bases, with 12 bases between. The CDR3 is 13 residues long. In DNA, the CDR3 is TGCGCCAGCAGCAAAGGTTCTGAGCAGCCCCAGCATTTT. Amino acid sequence: CASSKGSEQPQHF.

This chain joins TRBV7-9 and TRBJ2-3, with 7 bases lining up with TRBD2. This CDR3 is built from 16 residues. Germline CDR1 is SEHNR and CDR2 is FQNEAQ (reference sequence). V dropped 5 bases and J dropped 2; count of bases not matched to a gene: 10. The CDR3 DNA follows: TGTGCCAGCAGCCCCCGGGGAGGGGATTTCACAGATACGCAGTATTTT. Its protein product is CASSPRGGDFTDTQYF.

The J gene is TRBJ2-7, the V gene TRBV2; 8 bases are a match to TRBD1. Losses at the gene ends were 5 bases for V and 3 bases for J; bases not matched to a gene: 6. Germline V gene data show CDR1 as SNHLY and CDR2 as FYNNEI. The CDR3 spans 14 residues. CDR3 sequence (DNA): TGTGCCAGCAGTACGGGACAGGCCGACTACGAGCAGTACTTC. Amino acids: CASSTGQADYEQYF.

This chain uses TRBV6-5 with TRBJ2-1; 8 positions match TRBD2. The V gene's germline CDR1 is MNHEY and CDR2 SVGAGI. Trimming at V came to 6 bases and at J to 5 bases, leaving 0 bases not matched to a gene. This CDR3 is 12 amino acids long. In DNA, the CDR3 is TGTGCCAGCAGGCGGGGGGACAATGAGCAGTTCTTC. It encodes CASRRGDNEQFF.

The rearrangement uses TRBV5-1 and TRBJ2-1; tentative D call: TRBD1 (5 bases). V lost 2 bases and J lost 6, with 12 bases in between. The germline V gene encodes CDR1 SGHRS and CDR2 YFSETQ. The CDR3 sequence is 14 residues long. As DNA, the CDR3 is TGCGCCAGCAGCTTTAGCCAGGGTCCCAATGAGCAGTTCTTC. Translated: CASSFSQGPNEQFF.